The present entry profiles one T cell receptor beta chain with its context. Its antigen remains unidentified. This record comes from a study of cytomegalovirus exposure and HLA in healthy donors. The CDR3 runs 15 residues. The junction had 13 bases not matched to a gene; V was cut back by 8 bases and J by 7 bases. Germline V gives CDR1 SNHLY, CDR2 FYNNEI. The PCR contained 60 Vbeta and 13 Jbeta primers. Using immunoSEQ multiplex PCR, the repertoire was profiled, and TCRdb retains in-frame clones only, with some absent. The data show about 150,000 clones, about four fifths seen once. Study-wide results and limits: Analysis performed later found under 20,000 TCR beta sequences associated with HLA alleles at 0.05 false discovery rate. As confirmed in vitro, a few CMV-associated chains were specific for CMV antigens. TCR beta V- and J-gene trimming, according to a later analysis, was linked to a missense DCLRE1C variant.

The sequence derives from a man aged 18 to 35 in good health and CMV-seronegative. The rearrangement uses TRBV2 and TRBJ2-1; 8 bases line up with TRBD2. The source material was PBMCs. CDR3 sequence: CASRGFGGARNEQFF. The CDR3 bases are TGTGCCAGCCGGGGTTTCGGGGGGGCTAGGAATGAGCAGTTCTTC.